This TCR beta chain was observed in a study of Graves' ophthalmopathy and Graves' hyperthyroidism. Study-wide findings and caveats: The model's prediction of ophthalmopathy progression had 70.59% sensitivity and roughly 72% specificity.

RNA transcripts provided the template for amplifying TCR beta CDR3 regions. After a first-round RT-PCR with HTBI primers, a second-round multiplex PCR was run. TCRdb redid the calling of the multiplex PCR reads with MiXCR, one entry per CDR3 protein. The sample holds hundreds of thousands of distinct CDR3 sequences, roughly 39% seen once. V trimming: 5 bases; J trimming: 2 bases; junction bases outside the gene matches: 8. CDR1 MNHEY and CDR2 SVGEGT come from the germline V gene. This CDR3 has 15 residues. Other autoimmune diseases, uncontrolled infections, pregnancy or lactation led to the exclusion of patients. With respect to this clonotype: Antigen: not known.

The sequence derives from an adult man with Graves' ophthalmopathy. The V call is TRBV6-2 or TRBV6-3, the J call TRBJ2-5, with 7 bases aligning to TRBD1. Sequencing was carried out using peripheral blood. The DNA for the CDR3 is TGTGCCAGCAGTACCCGGGACAGCGCACAAGAGACCCAGTACTTC. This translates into CASSTRDSAQETQYF.